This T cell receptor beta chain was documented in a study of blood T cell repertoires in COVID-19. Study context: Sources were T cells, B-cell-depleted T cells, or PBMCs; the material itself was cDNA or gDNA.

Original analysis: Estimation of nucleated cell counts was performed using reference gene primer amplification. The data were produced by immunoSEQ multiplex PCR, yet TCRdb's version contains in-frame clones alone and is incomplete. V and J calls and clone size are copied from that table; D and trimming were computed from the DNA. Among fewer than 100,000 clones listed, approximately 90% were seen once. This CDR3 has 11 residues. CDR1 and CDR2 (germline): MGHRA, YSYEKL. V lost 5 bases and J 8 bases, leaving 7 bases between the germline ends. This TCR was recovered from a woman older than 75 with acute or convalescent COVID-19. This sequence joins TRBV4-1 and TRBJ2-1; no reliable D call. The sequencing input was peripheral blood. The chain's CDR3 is CASSALYEQFF. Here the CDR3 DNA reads TGCGCCAGCAGCGCACTGTATGAGCAGTTCTTC.